This entry lists 17 T cell receptor beta chains sequenced from one sample in a study of follicular helper T cells after annual influenza vaccination. Sequencing used immunoSEQ multiplex PCR; TCRdb keeps in-frame clones, though not all of them. The repertoire consists of approximately 11,000 clones, with over 80% occurring once and the leading ten covering more than 0.7%. The sample consisted of CXCR5- memory CD4+ T cells sorted from blood, taken 6 weeks after influenza vaccination. The source is an adult who received the influenza vaccine.

The V call is TRBV7-9, the J call TRBJ2-7; perhaps TRBD2 as D (5 bases). V was trimmed by 1 base and J by 2 bases, leaving 12 bases between them. This CDR3 spans 15 amino acids. Germline V lookup: CDR1 SEHNR, CDR2 FQNEAQ (reference sequence). The CDR3 DNA follows: TGTGCCAGCAGCTTAGGCGGGCCAGGTACCTACGAGCAGTACTTC. This encodes CASSLGGPGTYEQYF.

This chain joins TRBV11-2 and TRBJ1-1; 7 bases line up with TRBD1. The CDR3 has 14 residues. Germline V gene sequence: CDR1 SGHAT, CDR2 FQNNGV. V gave up 6 bases and J gave up 3 bases; unmatched junction bases: 7. For the CDR3, the DNA is TGTGCCAGCAGTCTCGGGACAGCTTACACTGAAGCTTTCTTT. Residues: CASSLGTAYTEAFF.

This chain uses TRBV5-8 with TRBJ2-1; weak D call: TRBD1 (6 bases). The V and J ends lost 4 bases and 4 bases respectively, with 15 bases between them. This CDR3 spans 15 amino acids. CDR1 is SGHTS, CDR2 YDEGEE, per germline. CDR3 coding DNA: TGTGCCAGCAGCCCGTGGGACAACAGTTACAATGAGCAGTTCTTC. This gives the protein CASSPWDNSYNEQFF.

This clone showed up just a few times. J is TRBJ1-5 and V is TRBV19; D uncertain. This CDR3 region has 13 residues. V was pared by 0 bases and J by 6 bases, with 6 bases between. The germline V gene has CDR1 LNHDA and CDR2 SQIVND (reference sequence). The DNA of the CDR3 is TGTGCCAGTAGTATAGATCTTGCTCAGCCCCAGCATTTT. The encoded protein is CASSIDLAQPQHF. Combining the CDR3 with reference TRBV19 and TRBJ1-5 gives the whole variable domain DGGITQSPKYLFRKEGQNVTLSCEQNLNHDAMYWYRQDPGQGLRLIYYSQIVNDFQKGDIAEGYSVSREKKESFPLTVTSAQKNPTAFYLCASSIDLAQPQHFGDGTRLSIL.

The chain links TRBV28 to TRBJ2-2; D may be TRBD2 (6 bases). Germline assignment: CDR1 MDHEN and CDR2 SYDVKM. This CDR3 region has 14 residues. Trimming pared 1 base from V and 9 bases from J, leaving 12 bases between. The CDR3 coding sequence is TGTGCCAGCAGTTTATCGGCGGGGCACCGGGAGCTGTTTTTT. Encoded protein: CASSLSAGHRELFF.

The V and J genes are TRBV5-5 and TRBJ1-5; a weak D match, TRBD1 (5 bases). V shed 1 base and J shed 4 bases, with 12 bases lying between them. The CDR3 consists of 15 residues. CDR1 SGHKS and CDR2 YYEKEE come from the germline V gene (reference sequence). The chain's CDR3 is CASSLFSQGNQPQHF. The DNA of the CDR3 is TGTGCCAGCAGCTTGTTCAGCCAGGGTAATCAGCCCCAGCATTTT.

The V and J genes are TRBV4-2 and TRBJ2-3; TRBD1 is a possible D gene (6 bases). Trimming took 2 bases from V and 2 from J, leaving 23 bases between them. The length of the CDR3 is 19 residues. CDR1 LGHNA and CDR2 YNFKEQ come from the germline V gene. The CDR3 coding sequence is TGTGCCAGCAGCCAATCTAGAAGGGGGACAATAGGAACCACAGATACGCAGTATTTT. Translating it yields CASSQSRRGTIGTTDTQYF.

The chain couples TRBV7-2 to TRBJ2-2; TRBD1 agrees at 9 bases. Trimming cost V 2 bases and J 1 base; bases outside gene matches: 2. Germline loops: CDR1 SGHTA, CDR2 FQGNSA. The CDR3 is 16 residues long. The CDR3 sequence is CASSLQTGGNTGELFF. The CDR3 region has the DNA TGTGCCAGCAGCTTACAGACAGGGGGGAACACCGGGGAGCTGTTTTTT.

The rearrangement uses TRBV2 and TRBJ1-1; D remains ambiguous. The germline gives CDR1 SNHLY, CDR2 FYNNEI. Trimming removed 3 bases from V and 6 bases from J, with 14 bases in between. There are 14 residues in the CDR3. CDR3 in amino acids: CASSDRVSRAEAFF. In DNA form, the CDR3 reads TGTGCCAGCAGTGATCGGGTCTCAAGAGCTGAAGCTTTCTTT. The full variable domain, with the rest looked up from reference TRBV2 and TRBJ1-1, is EPEVTQTPSHQVTQMGQEVILRCVPISNHLYFYWYRQILGQKVEFLVSFYNNEISEKSEIFDDQFSVERPDGSNFTLKIRSTKLEDSAMYFCASSDRVSRAEAFFGQGTRLTVV.

A single count supports this clone. This rearrangement joins TRBV10-3 to TRBJ2-1, with D perhaps matching TRBD1 (6 bases). The CDR3 has 14 residues. V lost 3 bases and J lost 6, with 12 bases in between. Germline V gives CDR1 ENHRY, CDR2 SYGVKD. This CDR3 reads CAISEDRLGNEQFF. CDR3 nucleotides: TGTGCCATCAGTGAAGACAGGCTGGGCAATGAGCAGTTCTTC.

This rearrangement joins TRBV27 to TRBJ2-5; TRBD2 matches 9 bases. Germline loops: CDR1 MNHEY, CDR2 SMNVEV (reference sequence). V lost 5 bases, J lost 4 bases, and 8 bases stayed unmatched. The CDR3 sequence is 15 residues long. The CDR3 is CASSPQEAGGETQYF. The CDR3 DNA is TGTGCCAGCAGTCCCCAGGAAGCGGGAGGAGAGACCCAGTACTTC.

This sequence joins TRBV28 and TRBJ1-2; 8 bases are shared with TRBD1. The CDR3 contains 14 residues. With V trimmed by 5 bases and J by 7 bases, 9 bases remained unmatched. The V gene's germline CDR1 is MDHEN and CDR2 SYDVKM. CDR3 residues: CASSAGQGTGGYTF. The CDR3 bases are TGTGCCAGCAGTGCAGGACAGGGAACGGGTGGCTACACCTTC.

This clone turned up a few times. The chain joins TRBV6-6 to TRBJ2-7; D is perhaps TRBD1 or TRBD2 (5 bases each). This CDR3 is built from 10 residues. V dropped 6 bases and J dropped 7 bases, with 7 bases sitting between them. CDR1 is MNHNY and CDR2 is SVGAGI in the germline V gene (reference sequence). The CDR3 DNA reads TGTGCCAGCAGGGGGGAAGAGCAGTACTTC. Its translation is CASRGEEQYF.

This CDR3 is CASSVQGGGETQYF. CDR3 coding DNA: TGTGCCAGCAGCGTTCAGGGGGGAGGAGAGACCCAGTACTTC. This chain connects TRBV9 to TRBJ2-5, with a possible D match to TRBD1 (7 bases). CDR1 SGDLS and CDR2 YYNGEE come from the germline V gene. Trimming shortened V by 2 bases and J by 4 bases, and 12 bases separated the two germline ends. This CDR3 has 14 amino acids.

The gene calls are TRBV30 and TRBJ1-4; 9 nucleotides agree with TRBD1. The germline V gene has CDR1 GTSNPN and CDR2 SVGIG (reference sequence). The junction had 6 bases not matched to a gene; V was cut back by 0 bases and J by 4 bases. The CDR3 runs to 16 residues. The CDR3 reads CAWSVKQGAGNEKLFF. The CDR3, as DNA: TGTGCCTGGAGTGTAAAACAGGGGGCCGGTAATGAAAAACTGTTTTTT.

V gene TRBV28 combines with J gene TRBJ2-1; D may be TRBD1 (6 bases). This CDR3 contains 15 residues. The V and J ends lost 4 bases and 8 bases respectively, with 18 bases between them. Germline-derived CDR1 and CDR2 are MDHEN and SYDVKM. The CDR3 sequence: CASSSTRGRFHEQFF. In nucleotides, the CDR3 is TGTGCCAGCAGTTCCACTAGGGGGAGATTCCATGAGCAGTTCTTC.

The rearrangement joins TRBV7-2 to TRBJ1-5; no reliable D call. In germline, CDR1 is SGHTA, CDR2 FQGNSA. This CDR3 contains 12 residues. Deletions cut 2 bases from V and 7 bases from J, with 6 bases between. CDR3 DNA: TGTGCCAGCAGCTTATCCCTGCAGCCCCAGCATTTT. It translates to CASSLSLQPQHF.